This TCR beta chain was sequenced in a study of OX40 agonist ivuxolimab in advanced cancers. Notes on the study in general: CD4+ and CD8+ blood T cells expanded clonally by week 6 at 0.1 to 3.0 mg/kg.

On this clone itself: The target antigen is unknown.

Trimming pared 5 bases from V and 7 bases from J, leaving 11 bases between. Germline assignment: CDR1 LGHNA and CDR2 YNFKEQ. This CDR3 spans 12 amino acids. The data were produced by immunoSEQ multiplex PCR, yet TCRdb's version contains in-frame clones alone and is incomplete. The table has tens of thousands of clones, roughly 77% seen once. The sequencing here drew on CD4+ or CD8+ T cells sorted from blood, taken in a trial of the OX40 agonist ivuxolimab. The sequence came from an adult with an advanced solid tumor such as melanoma, head and neck, liver or kidney cancer. The V and J genes are TRBV4-2 and TRBJ1-2; weak D call: TRBD1 (6 bases). CDR3 region: CASSSQGGGYTF. The CDR3 DNA is TGTGCCAGCAGCTCACAGGGTGGTGGCTACACCTTC.